The entry that follows covers one TCR beta chain sequence. The sample originates from a study of blood T cell repertoires in COVID-19. Germline values: CDR1 SGHRS, CDR2 YFSETQ. The CDR3 loop spans 15 amino acids. The V gene end was trimmed by 0 bases and the J gene end by 6 bases; junction bases not matched to a gene: 3. Assay used: immunoSEQ multiplex PCR; TCRdb lists only in-frame clones, some missing. The sample contains more than 65,000 clones, around three quarters of which appear only once. The source material was peripheral blood. This chain connects TRBV5-1 to TRBJ1-6; 7 bases fit TRBD1. The sequence was collected from a woman aged 70-85 years with acute or convalescent COVID-19. The chain's CDR3 is CASSLATGSNSPLHF. CDR3 nucleotide sequence: TGCGCCAGCAGCTTGGCGACAGGGAGTAATTCACCCCTCCACTTT.